The following is a T cell receptor beta chain sequence with its context. Trimming took 3 bases from V and 0 from J; bases not matched to a gene: 9. From germline, CDR1 is LGHDT and CDR2 YNNKEL (reference sequence). This CDR3 has 19 amino acids. The data originate from a study of control samples from healthy donors and cancer patients. TCRdb's copy holds only in-frame clones and misses some; the assay was immunoSEQ multiplex PCR. Of 350,000 to 450,000 clones listed, around 90% are singletons. Sequences were obtained from PBMCs. The chain employs TRBV3-1 (or the pseudogene TRBV3-2) and TRBJ2-3, with 13 bases fitting TRBD2. This TCR came from a man between 40 and 49 years old with head and neck cancer. This CDR3 is CASSQITSGGALSTDTQYF. The CDR3 DNA reads TGTGCCAGCAGCCAGATAACTAGCGGGGGGGCCCTCAGCACAGATACGCAGTATTTT.